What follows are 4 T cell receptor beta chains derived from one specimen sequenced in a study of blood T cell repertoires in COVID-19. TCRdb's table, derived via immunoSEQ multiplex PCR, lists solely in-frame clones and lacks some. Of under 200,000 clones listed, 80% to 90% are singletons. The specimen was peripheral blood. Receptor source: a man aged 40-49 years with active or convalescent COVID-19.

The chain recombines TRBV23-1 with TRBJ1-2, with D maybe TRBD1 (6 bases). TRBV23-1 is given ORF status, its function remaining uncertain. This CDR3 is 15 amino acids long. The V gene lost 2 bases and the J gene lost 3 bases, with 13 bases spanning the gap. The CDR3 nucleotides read TGCGCCAGCAGTCAAGTGCCCAGGGGAGACTATGGCTACACCTTC. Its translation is CASSQVPRGDYGYTF.

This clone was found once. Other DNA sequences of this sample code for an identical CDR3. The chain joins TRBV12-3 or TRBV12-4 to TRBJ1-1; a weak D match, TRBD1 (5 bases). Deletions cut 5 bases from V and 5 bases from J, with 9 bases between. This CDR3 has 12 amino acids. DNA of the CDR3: TGTGCCAGCAGTCCCGGGGGGACTGAAGCTTTCTTT. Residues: CASSPGGTEAFF.

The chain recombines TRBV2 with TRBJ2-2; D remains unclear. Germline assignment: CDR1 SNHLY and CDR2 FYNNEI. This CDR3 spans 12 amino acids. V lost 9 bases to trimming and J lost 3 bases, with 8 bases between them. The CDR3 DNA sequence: TGTGCCAGGTCCGCGGACACCGGGGAGCTGTTTTTT. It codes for CARSADTGELFF.

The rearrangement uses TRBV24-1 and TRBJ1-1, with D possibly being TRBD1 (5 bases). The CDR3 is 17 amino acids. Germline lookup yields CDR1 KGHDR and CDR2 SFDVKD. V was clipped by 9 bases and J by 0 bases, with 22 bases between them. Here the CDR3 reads CATSSPGREAVNTEAFF. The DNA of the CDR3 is TGTGCCACCTCCAGCCCTGGCAGGGAGGCGGTGAACACTGAAGCTTTCTTT.